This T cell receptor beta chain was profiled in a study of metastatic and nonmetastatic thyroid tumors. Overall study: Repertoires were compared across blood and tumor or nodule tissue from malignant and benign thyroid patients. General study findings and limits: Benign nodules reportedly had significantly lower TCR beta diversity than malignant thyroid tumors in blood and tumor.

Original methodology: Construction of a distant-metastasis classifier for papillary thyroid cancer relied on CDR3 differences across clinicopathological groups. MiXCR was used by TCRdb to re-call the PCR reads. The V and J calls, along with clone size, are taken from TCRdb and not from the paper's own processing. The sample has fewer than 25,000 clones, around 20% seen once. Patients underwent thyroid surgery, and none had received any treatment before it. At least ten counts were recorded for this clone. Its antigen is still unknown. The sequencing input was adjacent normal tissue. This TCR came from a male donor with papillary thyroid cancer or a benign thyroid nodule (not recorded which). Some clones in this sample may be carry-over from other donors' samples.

The CDR3 loop reads CASSRLVGGVEQYV. The CDR3 DNA reads as TGTGCCAGCAGCCGACTAGTGGGAGGGGTCGAGCAGTACGTC. J is TRBJ2-7 and V is TRBV5-6, with 7 nucleotides matching TRBD2. Germline V gives CDR1 SGHDT, CDR2 YYEEEE. The CDR3 length is 14 residues. V lost 4 bases and J lost 6; bases outside the gene matches: 10.